Given below is one T cell receptor (beta chain) in context. The sequence runs out 3 residues before the end of the CDR3; the remainder is reconstructed from the germline J gene. The sample belongs to a study of T cells in women clearing cervical HPV infection. Germline CDR1 and CDR2: LNHDA and SQIVND (reference sequence). The V and J ends lost 4 bases and 0 bases, in that order; junction bases with no gene match: 0. The CDR3 is 14 residues long. The data were produced by immunoSEQ multiplex PCR, yet TCRdb's version contains in-frame clones alone and is incomplete. Its clone listing holds tens of thousands of clones.

The sequencing input was blood buffy coat. The genes are TRBV19 and TRBJ2-5, with TRBD1 matching over 9 bases. The TCR originated in a woman aged 18-70 years with a cervical HPV16 infection that either progressed to CIN3+ or cleared (not recorded which). The CDR3 is CASSRTGDQETQYF. CDR3 DNA, as far as it was read: TGTGCCAGTAGTAGGACAGGGGACCAAGAGACC.